The 18 T cell receptor beta chains below come from one sample, sequenced in a study of cytomegalovirus exposure and HLA in healthy donors. Researchers ran the PCR with 60 Vbeta and 13 Jbeta primers. Some clones are missing from TCRdb's copy, which holds only in-frame ones; the method was immunoSEQ multiplex PCR. The sample gives over 100,000 clones, approximately 70% of which show up once; approximately 5.5% is in the top ten. Sequenced input: PBMCs. The receptors originated from a woman in her seventies in good health and CMV-seropositive.

Only one count was recorded for this clone. The chain links TRBV4-3 to TRBJ1-1; possible D gene TRBD1, 6 bases. The length of the CDR3 is 14 residues. Deletions cut 0 bases from V and 8 bases from J, with 13 bases between. Germline CDR1 and CDR2: LGHNA and YSLEER. As DNA, the CDR3 is TGCGCCAGCAGCCAAGATACAGGGCGAAAAGAAGCTTTCTTT. Protein sequence: CASSQDTGRKEAFF.

This chain uses TRBV7-9 with TRBJ2-2; D is ambiguous. From germline, CDR1 is SEHNR and CDR2 FQNEAQ (reference sequence). The CDR3 is 15 amino acids. Trimming took off 6 bases at V and 5 bases at J, with 16 bases between the two ends. CDR3 sequence reads: CASSYGSILTGELFF. Here the CDR3 DNA reads TGTGCCAGCAGTTACGGGTCCATATTGACCGGGGAGCTGTTTTTT.

In the case of this clone: Within the sample, other DNA sequences also encode this same CDR3. This chain joins TRBV2 and TRBJ1-4; 8 nucleotides align to TRBD1. The germline CDR1 and CDR2 sequences are SNHLY and FYNNEI. After removal of 6 bases from V and 7 bases from J, the junction contained 7 bases not matched to a gene. The length of the CDR3 is 14 residues. CDR3 in DNA: TGTGCCAGCAGCCCTGACAGGGGCGGTGAAAAACTGTTTTTT. The encoded protein is CASSPDRGGEKLFF. Supplemented by reference TRBV2 and TRBJ1-4, the full variable domain reads EPEVTQTPSHQVTQMGQEVILRCVPISNHLYFYWYRQILGQKVEFLVSFYNNEISEKSEIFDDQFSVERPDGSNFTLKIRSTKLEDSAMYFCASSPDRGGEKLFFGSGTQLSVL.

This chain connects TRBV7-8 to TRBJ1-5; no clear D. There are 15 residues in the CDR3. Germline values: CDR1 SGHVS, CDR2 FQNEAQ. The V and J ends lost 4 bases and 2 bases respectively, with 12 bases between them. CDR3 protein: CASSSREVGNQPQHF. CDR3 sequence (DNA): TGTGCCAGCAGCTCCCGCGAGGTGGGCAATCAGCCCCAGCATTTT.

The chain joins TRBV6-6 to TRBJ1-1; perhaps TRBD1 as D (5 bases). V was shortened by 5 bases and J by 8 bases, with 15 bases between the two germline ends. Germline V gives CDR1 MNHNY, CDR2 SVGAGI (reference sequence). The CDR3 runs 13 residues. The CDR3 protein is CASSPTAVREAFF. CDR3 DNA sequence: TGTGCCAGCAGTCCGACAGCTGTAAGGGAAGCTTTCTTT.

V and J are TRBV27 and TRBJ1-2; 7 positions match TRBD1. CDR3 length: 13 amino acids. V shed 5 bases, J shed 6 bases, and the junction held 6 bases outside the gene matches. The germline V gene has CDR1 MNHEY and CDR2 SMNVEV (reference sequence). CDR3 residues: CASSRSGGNGYTF. DNA of the CDR3: TGTGCCAGCAGTAGATCAGGGGGGAATGGCTACACCTTC.

CDR3 nucleotide sequence: TGTGCCAGCACCCTGGGACAGGCGAACACTGAAGCTTTCTTT. It yields the protein CASTLGQANTEAFF. The chain carries TRBV28 and TRBJ1-1; 8 nucleotides agree with TRBD1. The ends lost 7 bases at V and 1 base at J; junction bases unmatched: 5. Germline V gives CDR1 MDHEN, CDR2 SYDVKM. The CDR3 is made up of 14 amino acids.

Comments on this clone: The junction does not match germline at one end; this may be a read error. This chain joins TRBV5-1 and TRBJ1-5; 12 nucleotides match TRBD1. Per the germline V gene, CDR1 is SGHRS and CDR2 is YFSETQ. This CDR3 has 15 amino acids. CDR3 amino acids: CASSVGTGGNQPQHF. The CDR3 DNA is TGCGCCAGCAGCGTCGGGACAGGGGGCAACCAGCCCCAGCATTTT.

The genes are TRBV6-6 and TRBJ2-3, with TRBD2 as a possible D gene (5 bases). From germline, CDR1 is MNHNY and CDR2 SVGAGI (reference sequence). The V gene lost 4 bases and the J gene lost 2 bases, with 7 bases spanning the gap. The CDR3 is 13 amino acids. The CDR3 DNA follows: TGTGCCAGCAGTTTCGGGGACACAGATACGCAGTATTTT. It codes for CASSFGDTDTQYF.

This clone was observed a handful of times. Other DNA sequences in the same sample also yield this CDR3. The chain recombines TRBV9 with TRBJ1-4, with D possibly TRBD1 on 6 matching bases. Trimming removed 4 bases from V and 0 bases from J, with 10 bases in between. Germline lookup yields CDR1 SGDLS and CDR2 YYNGEE. This CDR3 has 15 amino acids. As DNA, the CDR3 is TGTGCCAGCAGCAAACAGGGCACAACTAATGAAAAACTGTTTTTT. It codes for CASSKQGTTNEKLFF.

The chain links TRBV6-1 to TRBJ2-3; TRBD2 matches at 9 bases. The germline CDR1 and CDR2 sequences are MNHNS and SASEGT. The CDR3 totals 16 residues. Trimming took 2 bases from V and 5 from J; bases not matched to a gene: 8. The CDR3 DNA is TGTGCCAGCAGTGAAATTGGCGGGGGGGCCAGAGATACGCAGTATTTT. Residues: CASSEIGGGARDTQYF.

This clone was observed a single time. The CDR3 here is CASSPRGGGDYEQYF. The CDR3 nucleotides are TGTGCCAGCAGCCCGAGGGGGGGTGGGGACTACGAGCAGTACTTC. The chain carries TRBV21-1 and TRBJ2-7; the table's TRBD2 call for D was not verified on the DNA. TRBV21-1 is a pseudogene. This CDR3 contains 15 residues.

This chain links TRBV5-1 with TRBJ1-3; maybe TRBD1 (6 bases). V lost 1 base and J 0 bases, leaving 20 bases between the germline ends. The CDR3 runs to 19 residues. CDR1 SGHRS and CDR2 YFSETQ come from the germline V gene. The CDR3 nucleotides read TGCGCCAGCAGCTTGAATCCCGTCCCCGACAGGAGCTCTGGAAACACCATATATTTT. Translation: CASSLNPVPDRSSGNTIYF.

There are a few counts of this clone. Other DNA variants within this sample encode the same CDR3. The chain links TRBV19 to TRBJ1-1; tentatively, D is TRBD1 (5 bases). Trimming took 3 bases from V and 1 from J, leaving 9 bases between them. The CDR3 spans 14 residues. Per the germline V gene, CDR1 is LNHDA and CDR2 is SQIVND (reference sequence). CDR3: CASSITGPNTEAFF. The CDR3 DNA reads as TGTGCCAGTAGTATCACAGGACCGAACACTGAAGCTTTCTTT.

V and J are TRBV6-1 and TRBJ2-1; D is unclear. V lost 7 bases, J lost 8 bases, and 21 bases lay in between. In germline, CDR1 is MNHNS, CDR2 SASEGT. This CDR3 has 15 residues. As DNA, the CDR3 is TGTGCCAGCATCCCCGGCAAGGCAGGCAAGGATGAGCAGTTCTTC. Protein: CASIPGKAGKDEQFF.

This clone was seen only a few times. The rearrangement links TRBV30 to TRBJ1-1; no clear D. V lost 0 bases to trimming and J lost 0 bases, with 11 bases between them. The CDR3 runs to 15 residues. The germline CDR1 and CDR2 sequences are GTSNPN and SVGIG (reference sequence). The CDR3 loop reads CAWSVLYSLNTEAFF. The CDR3 DNA reads TGTGCCTGGAGTGTACTTTACAGCCTGAACACTGAAGCTTTCTTT.

This chain uses TRBV5-1 with TRBJ2-3; D may be TRBD1 (6 bases). The CDR3 covers 16 residues. Germline V CDR1 and CDR2: SGHRS, YFSETQ. The V end was cut by 4 bases, the J end by 5 bases, with 20 bases between. The CDR3 DNA is TGCGCCAGCAGCCCGTCTCAGGGGCTAGCTTTAGATACGCAGTATTTT. Translation: CASSPSQGLALDTQYF.

CDR3 DNA: TGTGCCAGCAGGCTCGGCGGGATGAACACTGAAGCTTTCTTT. This encodes CASRLGGMNTEAFF. The chain carries TRBV6-6 and TRBJ1-1; unclear D gene. This CDR3 comprises 14 residues. Germline V gives CDR1 MNHNY, CDR2 SVGAGI (reference sequence). V shed 6 bases and J shed 0 bases, with 11 bases lying between them.